This T cell receptor (beta chain) was obtained from a study of beta chain features in type 1 diabetes. About the study: What patients shared with healthy donors was a similar profile of age, gender and cell yields. Broader study findings: Shorter templates might be favored by PCR, equally in patients and controls. Shortening of TCRB CDR3s, moderate but significant, appeared in all four CD4+ subsets of Type 1 diabetes patients.

Germline CDR1 is SGHTA and CDR2 is FQGTGA. The CDR3 contains 13 residues. Trimming cost V 1 base and J 11 bases, with 13 bases left between them. Sequencing targeted expressed TCRB transcripts, as all isolated RNA had been reverse transcribed. Clones were read by immunoSEQ multiplex PCR, and TCRdb kept only the in-frame ones, dropping some. The repertoire consists of around 150,000 clones, with approximately 8.1% occurring once and the leading ten covering 0.65%. This clone was recorded a few times. Its antigen is undetermined. V gene TRBV7-3 combines with J gene TRBJ2-3, with D possibly TRBD1 on 6 matching bases. The material sequenced was central memory CD4+ T cells from blood. The receptor comes from a man aged 18 to 30 in good health. For the CDR3, the DNA is TGTGCCAGCAGCTTAATGACAGGCAAGGGGCAGTATTTT. This gives the protein CASSLMTGKGQYF.